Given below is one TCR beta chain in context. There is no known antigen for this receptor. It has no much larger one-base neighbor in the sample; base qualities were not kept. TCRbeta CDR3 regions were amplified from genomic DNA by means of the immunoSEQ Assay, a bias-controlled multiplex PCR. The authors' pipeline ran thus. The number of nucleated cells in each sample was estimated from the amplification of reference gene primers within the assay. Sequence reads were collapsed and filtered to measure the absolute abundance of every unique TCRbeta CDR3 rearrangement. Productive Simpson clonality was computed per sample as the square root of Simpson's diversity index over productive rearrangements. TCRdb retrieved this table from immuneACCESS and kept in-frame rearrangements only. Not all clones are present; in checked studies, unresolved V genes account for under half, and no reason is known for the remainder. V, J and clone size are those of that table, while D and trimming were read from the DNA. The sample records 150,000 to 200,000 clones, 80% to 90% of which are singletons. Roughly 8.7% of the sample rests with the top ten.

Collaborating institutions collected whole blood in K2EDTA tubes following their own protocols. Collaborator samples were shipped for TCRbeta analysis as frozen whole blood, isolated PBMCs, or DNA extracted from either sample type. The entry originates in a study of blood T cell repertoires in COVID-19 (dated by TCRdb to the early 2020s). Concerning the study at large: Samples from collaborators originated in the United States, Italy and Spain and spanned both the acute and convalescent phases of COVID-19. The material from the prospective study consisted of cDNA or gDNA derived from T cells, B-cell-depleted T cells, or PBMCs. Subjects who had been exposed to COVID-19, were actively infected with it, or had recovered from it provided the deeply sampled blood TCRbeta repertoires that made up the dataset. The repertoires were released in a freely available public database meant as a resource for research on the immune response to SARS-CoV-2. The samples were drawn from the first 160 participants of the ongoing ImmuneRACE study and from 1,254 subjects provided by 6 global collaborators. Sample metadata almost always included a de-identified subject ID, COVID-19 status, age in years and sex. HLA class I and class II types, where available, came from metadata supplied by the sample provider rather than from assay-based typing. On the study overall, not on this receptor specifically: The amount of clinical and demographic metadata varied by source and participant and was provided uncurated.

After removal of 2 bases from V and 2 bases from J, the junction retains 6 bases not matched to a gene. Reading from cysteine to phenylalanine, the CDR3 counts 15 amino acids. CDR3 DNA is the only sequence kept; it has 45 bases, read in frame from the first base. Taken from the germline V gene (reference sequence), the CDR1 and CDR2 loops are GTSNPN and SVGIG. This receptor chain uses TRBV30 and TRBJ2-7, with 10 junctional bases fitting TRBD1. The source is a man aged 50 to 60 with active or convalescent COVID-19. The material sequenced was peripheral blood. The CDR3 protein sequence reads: CAWSRQGATTYEQYF. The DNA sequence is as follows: TGTGCCTGGAGTCGACAGGGGGCGACAACCTACGAGCAGTACTTC. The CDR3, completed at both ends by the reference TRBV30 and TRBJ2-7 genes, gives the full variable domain SQTIHQWPATLVQPVGSPLSLECTVEGTSNPNLYWYRQAAGRGLQLLFYSVGIGQISSEVPQNLSASRPQDRQFILSSKKLLLSDSGFYLCAWSRQGATTYEQYFGPGTRLTVT.